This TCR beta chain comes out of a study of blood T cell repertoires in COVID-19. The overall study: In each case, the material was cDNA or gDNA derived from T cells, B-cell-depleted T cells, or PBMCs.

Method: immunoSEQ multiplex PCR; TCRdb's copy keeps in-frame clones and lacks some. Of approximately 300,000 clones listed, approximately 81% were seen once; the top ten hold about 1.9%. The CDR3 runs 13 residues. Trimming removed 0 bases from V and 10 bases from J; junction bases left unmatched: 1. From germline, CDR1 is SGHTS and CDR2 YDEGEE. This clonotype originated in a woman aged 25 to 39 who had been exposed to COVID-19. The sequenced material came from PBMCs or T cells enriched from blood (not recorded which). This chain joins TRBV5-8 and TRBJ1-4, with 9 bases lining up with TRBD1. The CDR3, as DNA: TGTGCCAGCAGCTTGGCGGACAGGGGAAAACTGTTTTTT. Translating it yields CASSLADRGKLFF.